This T cell receptor beta chain was identified during a study of CD8+ T cells in alopecia areata. This clone was counted between two and nine times. Following RNA extraction, reverse transcription yielded cDNA that acted as the sequencing template. Produced via immunoSEQ multiplex PCR; TCRdb's table is partial and in-frame only. The sample holds around 200,000 clones, about 55% seen once. Noted treatment: oral pan-JAK inhibitor, 5-10 mg twice daily. The CDR3 runs to 12 residues. The V gene lost 5 bases and the J gene lost 4 bases, with 8 bases spanning the gap. Germline CDR1 is SQVTM and CDR2 is ANQGSEA.

The starting material was CD8+ T cells sorted from blood, obtained at week 24, from a patient treated with tofacitinib. The V and J genes are TRBV29-1 and TRBJ2-2, with D perhaps matching TRBD1 (5 bases). This sequence was found in a human donor with alopecia areata. The CDR3 nucleotides read TGCAGCGTTCCTCAGGGCACCGGGGAGCTGTTTTTT. It yields the protein CSVPQGTGELFF.